These 21 T cell receptor beta chains were sequenced from one sample in a study of cytomegalovirus exposure and HLA in healthy donors. PCR was performed using 60 Vbeta and 13 Jbeta primers. The method was immunoSEQ multiplex PCR; TCRdb's version includes in-frame clones alone and lacks a portion of them. Of about 120,000 clones in the sample, roughly a tenth were seen once. Input material: PBMCs. The receptors were gathered from a woman between 18 and 29 years old in good health and CMV-seropositive.

The rearrangement uses TRBV30 and TRBJ1-2; D not resolved. The germline V gene encodes CDR1 GTSNPN and CDR2 SVGIG (reference sequence). The CDR3 runs to 13 residues. Trimming left V 2 bases short and J 5 bases short, with 12 bases between. In DNA, the CDR3 is TGTGCCTGGAGTAAGGCGCAGAGGTATGGCTACACCTTC. Its translation: CAWSKAQRYGYTF.

This clone occurred a few times. J is TRBJ1-4 and V is TRBV14; 7 bases agree with TRBD1. This CDR3 has 14 residues. Germline V gene lookup returns CDR1 SGHDN and CDR2 FVKESK. Trimming cost V 4 bases and J 7 bases; bases outside gene matches: 6. CDR3: CASSPRGSGEKLFF. The CDR3 DNA reads TGTGCCAGCAGCCCCAGGGGGAGCGGTGAAAAACTGTTTTTT.

About this clone itself: The junction shows a germline mismatch at one end, possibly a read error. CDR3 DNA: TGTGCTAGCAGCCCTGGCTCGGGAGATACGCAGTATTTT. Protein product: CASSPGSGDTQYF. The V call is TRBV7-7, the J call TRBJ2-3; D ambiguous. The CDR3 has 13 residues. CDR1 is SSHAT, CDR2 FNYEAQ, per germline (reference sequence).

There are a few counts of this clone. The chain carries TRBV30 and TRBJ1-1, with D maybe TRBD1 (6 bases). The germline gives CDR1 GTSNPN, CDR2 SVGIG (reference sequence). This CDR3 region has 15 residues. V was pared by 3 bases and J by 0 bases, with 14 bases between. CDR3 loop: CAWRGAGTLNTEAFF. The CDR3 DNA reads TGTGCCTGGAGGGGGGCAGGGACACTGAACACTGAAGCTTTCTTT.

This clone occurred a few times. The V call is TRBV30, the J call TRBJ2-1; a weak D match, TRBD2 (6 bases). This CDR3 spans 13 amino acids. Germline values: CDR1 GTSNPN, CDR2 SVGIG (reference sequence). Trimming stripped 3 bases from V and 0 bases from J, with 6 bases between. The CDR3 coding sequence is TGTGCCTGGAGCGGGAGCTCCTACAATGAGCAGTTCTTC. Translated: CAWSGSSYNEQFF.

V is TRBV5-1 and J is TRBJ2-7; TRBD2 matches at 7 bases. The CDR3 has 12 residues. The junction had 2 bases not matched to a gene; V was cut back by 5 bases and J by 3 bases. Germline CDR1 is SGHRS and CDR2 is YFSETQ. CDR3 loop: CASRGTNYEQYF. CDR3 DNA sequence: TGCGCCAGCAGGGGGACTAACTACGAGCAGTACTTC.

This clone was seen only a few times. The V and J genes are TRBV29-1 and TRBJ2-7; TRBD1 aligns across 9 bases. V lost 4 bases to trimming and J lost 4 bases; unmatched junction nucleotides: 11. The length of the CDR3 is 15 residues. Germline CDR1 and CDR2: SQVTM and ANQGSEA. The CDR3 region has the DNA TGCAGCGTTGTATTAAGGGGACAGGGCACTTACGAGCAGTACTTC. Protein sequence: CSVVLRGQGTYEQYF.

The chain uses TRBV15 and TRBJ1-5, with 7 bases lining up with TRBD1. CDR3 size: 15 residues. J was trimmed by 4 bases and V by 0 bases; bases with no gene match: 3. CDR1 is LNHNV, CDR2 YYDKDF, per germline (reference sequence). DNA of the CDR3: TGTGCCACCAGCAGAGATGGGACAGCGAATCAGCCCCAGCATTTT. Amino acids: CATSRDGTANQPQHF.

On this clone: Additional DNA sequences in this sample encode the identical CDR3. The V gene is TRBV19, the J gene TRBJ1-4, with D possibly matching TRBD1 (5 bases). With 10 bases removed from V and 7 bases from J, the gap between germline ends came to 19 bases. The CDR3 length is 14 residues. Germline assignment: CDR1 LNHDA and CDR2 SQIVND (reference sequence). CDR3 sequence (DNA): TGTGCCACCTTACGACCAGGGAAAGGTGAAAAACTGTTTTTT. Its protein is CATLRPGKGEKLFF. The entire variable domain, with the rest obtained from reference TRBV19 and TRBJ1-4, is as follows: DGGITQSPKYLFRKEGQNVTLSCEQNLNHDAMYWYRQDPGQGLRLIYYSQIVNDFQKGDIAEGYSVSREKKESFPLTVTSAQKNPTAFYLCATLRPGKGEKLFFGSGTQLSVL.

The gene calls are TRBV7-9 and TRBJ1-2; possibly TRBD1 for D (5 bases). Germline CDR1 reads SEHNR; CDR2 reads FQNEAQ (reference sequence). The V end was cut by 5 bases, the J end by 1 base, with 20 bases between. The CDR3 length is 17 residues. The CDR3 reads CASSPSGFIGGNYGYTF. The CDR3 DNA reads as TGTGCCAGCAGCCCCTCAGGGTTCATCGGGGGTAACTATGGCTACACCTTC. The entire variable domain, with the rest obtained from reference TRBV7-9 and TRBJ1-2, is as follows: DTGVSQNPRHKITKRGQNVTFRCDPISEHNRLYWYRQTLGQGPEFLTYFQNEAQLEKSRLLSDRFSAERPKGSFSTLEIQRTEQGDSAMYLCASSPSGFIGGNYGYTFGSGTRLTVV.

This clone was picked up a small number of times. The chain uses TRBV5-4 and TRBJ2-7; tentatively, D is TRBD2 (6 bases). With 4 bases removed from V and 4 bases from J, the gap between germline ends came to 12 bases. Germline CDR1 reads SGHNT; CDR2 reads YYREEE (reference sequence). This CDR3 is built from 13 residues. CDR3 protein: CASSLPTSYEQYF. In DNA, the CDR3 is TGTGCCAGCAGCCTCCCGACTAGTTACGAGCAGTACTTC.

The CDR3 loop reads CASTLEGGTDTDTQYF. The CDR3 DNA sequence: TGTGCCAGCACCCTAGAAGGCGGGACAGACACAGATACGCAGTATTTT. The chain is built from TRBV7-9 and TRBJ2-3; D is perhaps TRBD1 (7 bases). The CDR3 consists of 16 residues. V was clipped by 7 bases and J by 2 bases, with 19 bases between them. Germline CDR1 is SEHNR and CDR2 is FQNEAQ (reference sequence).

There are a few counts of this clone. The V call is TRBV5-6, the J call TRBJ1-2, with D uncertain. This CDR3 is 15 amino acids long. CDR1 is SGHDT and CDR2 is YYEEEE in the germline V gene. Trimming stripped 4 bases from V and 6 bases from J, with 19 bases between. The CDR3 DNA reads TGTGCCAGCAGCGTGAAGTCCGACAATCGTAATGGCTACACCTTC. Protein sequence: CASSVKSDNRNGYTF.

This rearrangement joins TRBV28 to TRBJ1-5; unclear D gene. Germline-derived CDR1 and CDR2 are MDHEN and SYDVKM. This CDR3 region has 14 residues. V dropped 6 bases and J dropped 9 bases, with 18 bases sitting between them. CDR3 DNA sequence: TGTGCCAGCAGACAGACGACCCCGTACGGGCCCCAGCATTTT. Its translation is CASRQTTPYGPQHF.

The rearrangement uses TRBV30 and TRBJ1-2; a weak D match, TRBD1 (5 bases). V lost 2 bases and J lost 4, with 14 bases in between. Germline CDR1 is GTSNPN and CDR2 is SVGIG (reference sequence). The CDR3 has 14 residues. The CDR3 sequence is CAWSRGGAAYGYTF. In DNA, the CDR3 is TGTGCCTGGAGTCGCGGCGGGGCAGCCTATGGCTACACCTTC.

This clone was counted only a few times. The CDR3 nucleotides read TGTGCCAGCAGTGAACAGGACAGGGCCAACACTGAAGCTTTCTTT. It encodes CASSEQDRANTEAFF. The chain is built from TRBV6-1 and TRBJ1-1; TRBD1 aligns across 8 bases. The junction had 4 bases not matched to a gene; V was cut back by 2 bases and J by 2 bases. Germline V gives CDR1 MNHNS, CDR2 SASEGT. CDR3 size: 15 residues.

The chain links TRBV6-8 to TRBJ2-7; tentatively, D is TRBD2 (5 bases). This CDR3 spans 13 amino acids. The V and J ends lost 9 bases and 6 bases respectively, with 18 bases between them. Per germline, CDR1 MNHGY and CDR2 SAAAGT. DNA of the CDR3: TGTGCCAGTAGTAGTGGGAGACCCCTCGAGCAGTACTTC. This translates into CASSSGRPLEQYF.

This clone has more than one count but fewer than ten. This chain uses TRBV11-2 with TRBJ2-1; possibly TRBD1 for D (6 bases). The germline gives CDR1 SGHAT, CDR2 FQNNGV. Trimming took 5 bases from V and 4 from J, leaving 12 bases between them. The CDR3 totals 14 residues. Here the CDR3 reads CASSPTGLYNEQFF. CDR3 coding DNA: TGTGCCAGCAGCCCTACAGGGTTATACAATGAGCAGTTCTTC. The full variable domain, completed using reference TRBV11-2 and TRBJ2-1, is EAGVAQSPRYKIIEKRQSVAFWCNPISGHATLYWYQQILGQGPKLLIQFQNNGVVDDSQLPKDRFSAERLKGVDSTLKIQPAKLEDSAVYLCASSPTGLYNEQFFGPGTRLTVL.

On this clone: Mismatch with germline at one junction end may stem from a read error. This sequence joins TRBV5-6 and TRBJ1-5, with D possibly matching TRBD1 (5 bases). This CDR3 comprises 14 residues. The germline V gene encodes CDR1 SGHDT and CDR2 YYEEEE. CDR3 sequence (DNA): TGTGCCAGCAGACGATGGGGGGGGACTCAGCACCAGCATTTT. Residues: CASRRWGGTQHQHF. The whole variable domain, remainder taken from reference TRBV5-6 and TRBJ1-5, is DAGVTQSPTHLIKTRGQQVTLRCSPKSGHDTVSWYQQALGQGPQFIFQYYEEEERQRGNFPDRFSGHQFPNYSSELNVNALLLGDSALYLCASRRWGGTQHQHFGDGTRLSIL.

In this sample, this clone turned up a few times. This sequence joins TRBV5-1 and TRBJ1-2; the D gene is possibly TRBD1 (5 bases). This CDR3 spans 15 amino acids. Germline lookup yields CDR1 SGHRS and CDR2 YFSETQ. With 2 bases removed from V and 2 bases from J, the gap between germline ends came to 13 bases. CDR3 sequence: CASSLYPQGNYGYTF. In DNA form, the CDR3 reads TGCGCCAGCAGCTTATATCCTCAGGGCAACTATGGCTACACCTTC.

This clone was seen a few times. The rearrangement joins TRBV29-1 to TRBJ1-1; D is ambiguous. The germline V and J ends were trimmed by 4 bases and 0 bases, with 9 bases remaining between them. The CDR3 is made up of 13 amino acids. Per the germline V gene, CDR1 is SQVTM and CDR2 is ANQGSEA. The CDR3 DNA reads TGCAGCGTTGCAGGTCTTATGAACACTGAAGCTTTCTTT. It yields the protein CSVAGLMNTEAFF. The whole variable domain, filled in from reference TRBV29-1 and TRBJ1-1, reads SAVISQKPSRDICQRGTSLTIQCQVDSQVTMMFWYRQQPGQSLTLIATANQGSEATYESGFVIDKFPISRPNLTFSTLTVSNMSPEDSSIYLCSVAGLMNTEAFFGQGTRLTVV.